Reported below is one T cell receptor (beta chain). In the source study's methods: For nucleated cells, counts were estimated from reference gene primer amplification. Repertoires were generated with immunoSEQ multiplex PCR, while TCRdb's copy carries only in-frame clones and drops some. Clone size and V and J calls were adopted from that table, with D and trimming inferred from the DNA. The sample has 100,000 to 150,000 clones, 74% seen once. The sample originates from a study of blood T cell repertoires in COVID-19. Study as a whole: The United States, Italy and Spain supplied acute and convalescent COVID-19 samples.

V gave up 4 bases and J gave up 6 bases; unmatched junction bases: 3. CDR3 length: 14 residues. The germline V gene encodes CDR1 MNHEY and CDR2 SMNVEV (reference sequence). The sequencing sample was made of peripheral blood. The chain employs TRBV27 and TRBJ1-4, with TRBD1 matching 9 bases. This receptor was taken from a man in his 60s with acute or convalescent COVID-19. The CDR3: CASSSQGADEKLFF. In nucleotides, the CDR3 is TGTGCCAGCAGTTCACAGGGGGCTGATGAAAAACTGTTTTTT.